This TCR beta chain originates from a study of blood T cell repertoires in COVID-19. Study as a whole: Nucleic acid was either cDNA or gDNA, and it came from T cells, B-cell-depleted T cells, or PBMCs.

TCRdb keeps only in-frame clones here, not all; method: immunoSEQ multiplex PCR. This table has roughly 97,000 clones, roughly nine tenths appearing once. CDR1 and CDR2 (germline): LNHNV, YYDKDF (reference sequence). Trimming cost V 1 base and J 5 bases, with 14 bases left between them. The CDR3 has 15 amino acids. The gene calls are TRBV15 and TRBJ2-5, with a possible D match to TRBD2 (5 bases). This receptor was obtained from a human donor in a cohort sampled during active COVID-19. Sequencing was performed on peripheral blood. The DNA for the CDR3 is TGTGCCACCAGCAGAGCACTAGGTGTGAGTGAGACCCAGTACTTC. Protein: CATSRALGVSETQYF.